This TCR beta chain emerged from a study of blood T cell repertoires in COVID-19. About the research overall: Material from acute and convalescent COVID-19 was sourced from the United States, Italy and Spain. T cells, B-cell-depleted T cells, or PBMCs supplied cDNA or gDNA.

Germline lookup yields CDR1 LNHNV and CDR2 YYDKDF (reference sequence). CDR3 length: 17 residues. With 0 bases removed from V and 1 base from J, the gap between germline ends came to 16 bases. In the study's own analysis: Amplification with reference gene primers provided the estimates of nucleated cell counts. Assay used: immunoSEQ multiplex PCR; TCRdb lists only in-frame clones, some missing. D and trimming were read from the DNA, whereas the V and J calls and clone size are those reported in that table. The sample has 90,000 to 120,000 clones, less than 90% seen once. The sequence derives from a human donor in a cohort sampled during active COVID-19. Sequencing was done on a sample of peripheral blood. The chain joins TRBV15 to TRBJ2-7; TRBD1 might be the D (6 bases). The CDR3 sequence: CATSRDGLGQKSYEQYF. The CDR3 DNA reads as TGTGCCACCAGCAGAGATGGGTTGGGACAAAAGTCCTACGAGCAGTACTTC.